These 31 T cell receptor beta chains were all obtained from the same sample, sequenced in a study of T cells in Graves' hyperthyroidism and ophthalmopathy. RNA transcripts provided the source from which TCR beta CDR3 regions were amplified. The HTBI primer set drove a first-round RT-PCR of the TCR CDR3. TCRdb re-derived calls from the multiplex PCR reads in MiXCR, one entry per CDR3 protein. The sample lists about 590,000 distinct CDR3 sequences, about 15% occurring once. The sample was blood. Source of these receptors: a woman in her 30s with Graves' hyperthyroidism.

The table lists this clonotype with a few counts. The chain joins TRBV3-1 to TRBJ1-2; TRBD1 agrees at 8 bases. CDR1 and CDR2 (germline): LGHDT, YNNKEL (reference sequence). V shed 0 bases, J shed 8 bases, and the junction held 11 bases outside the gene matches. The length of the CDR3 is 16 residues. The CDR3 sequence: CASSQDGATGANGYTF. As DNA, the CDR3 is TGTGCCAGCAGCCAAGATGGGGCGACAGGGGCGAACGGCTACACCTTC.

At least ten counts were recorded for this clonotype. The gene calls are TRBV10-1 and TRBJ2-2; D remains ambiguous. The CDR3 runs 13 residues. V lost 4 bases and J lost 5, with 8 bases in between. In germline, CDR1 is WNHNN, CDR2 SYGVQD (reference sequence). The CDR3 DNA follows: TGCGCCAGCAGTGGTACGAGGACCGGGGAGCTGTTTTTT. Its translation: CASSGTRTGELFF.

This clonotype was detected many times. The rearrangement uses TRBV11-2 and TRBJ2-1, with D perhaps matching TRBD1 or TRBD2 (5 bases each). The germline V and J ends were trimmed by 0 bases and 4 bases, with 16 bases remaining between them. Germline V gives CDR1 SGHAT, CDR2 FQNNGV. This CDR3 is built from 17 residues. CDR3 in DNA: TGTGCCAGCAGCTTAGATCTTGAGTCGGGACCTTACAATGAGCAGTTCTTC. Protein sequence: CASSLDLESGPYNEQFF.

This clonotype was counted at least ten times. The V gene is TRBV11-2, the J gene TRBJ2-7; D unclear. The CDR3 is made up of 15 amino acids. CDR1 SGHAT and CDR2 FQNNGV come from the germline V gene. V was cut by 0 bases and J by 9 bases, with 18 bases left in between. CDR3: CASSLDSSEGLRQYF. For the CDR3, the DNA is TGTGCCAGCAGCTTAGATTCATCGGAAGGGCTGAGGCAGTACTTC.

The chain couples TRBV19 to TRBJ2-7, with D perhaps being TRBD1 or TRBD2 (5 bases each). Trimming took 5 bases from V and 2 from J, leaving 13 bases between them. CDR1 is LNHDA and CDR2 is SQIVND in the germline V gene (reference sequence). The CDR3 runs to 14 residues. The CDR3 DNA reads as TGTGCCAGTAGTCTTCGGGACGGAGCCTACGAGCAGTACTTC. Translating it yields CASSLRDGAYEQYF.

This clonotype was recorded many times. The CDR3 here is CASSLSGGEQYF. The CDR3 nucleotides read TGTGCCAGCAGTTTATCGGGGGGCGAGCAGTACTTC. This sequence joins TRBV27 and TRBJ2-7; the D gene is possibly TRBD2 (6 bases). CDR3 length: 12 residues. V was clipped by 0 bases and J by 6 bases, with 6 bases between them. The germline gives CDR1 MNHEY, CDR2 SMNVEV (reference sequence).

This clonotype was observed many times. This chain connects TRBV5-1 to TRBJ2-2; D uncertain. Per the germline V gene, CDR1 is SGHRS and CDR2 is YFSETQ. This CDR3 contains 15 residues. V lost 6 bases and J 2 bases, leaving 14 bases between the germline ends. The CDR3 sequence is CASKPVDINTGELFF. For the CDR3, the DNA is TGCGCCAGCAAGCCCGTCGATATAAACACCGGGGAGCTGTTTTTT. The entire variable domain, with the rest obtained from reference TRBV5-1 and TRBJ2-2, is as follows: KAGVTQTPRYLIKTRGQQVTLSCSPISGHRSVSWYQQTPGQGLQFLFEYFSETQRNKGNFPGRFSGRQFSNSRSEMNVSTLELGDSALYLCASKPVDINTGELFFGEGSRLTVL.

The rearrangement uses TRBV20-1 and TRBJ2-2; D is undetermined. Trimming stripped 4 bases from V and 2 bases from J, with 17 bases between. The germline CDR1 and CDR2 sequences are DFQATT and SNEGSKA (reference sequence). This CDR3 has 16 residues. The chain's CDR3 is CSATDAVRENTGELFF. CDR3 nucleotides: TGCAGTGCTACAGACGCGGTTAGGGAAAACACCGGGGAGCTGTTTTTT.

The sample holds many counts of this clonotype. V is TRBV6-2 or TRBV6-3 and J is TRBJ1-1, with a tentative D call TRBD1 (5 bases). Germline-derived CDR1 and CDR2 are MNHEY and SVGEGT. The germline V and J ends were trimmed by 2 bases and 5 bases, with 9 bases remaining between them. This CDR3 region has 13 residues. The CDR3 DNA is TGTGCCAGCAGTTACCAGACAGAGACTGAAGCTTTCTTT. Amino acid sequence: CASSYQTETEAFF.

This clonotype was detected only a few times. The DNA of the CDR3 is TGTGCCAGCAGCAGGAACCTAGCCTACGAGCAGTACTTC. It yields the protein CASSRNLAYEQYF. The rearrangement links TRBV7-2 to TRBJ2-7; no definite D call. Germline lookup yields CDR1 SGHTA and CDR2 FQGNSA. The V end was cut by 5 bases, the J end by 2 bases, with 10 bases between. The CDR3 runs 13 residues.

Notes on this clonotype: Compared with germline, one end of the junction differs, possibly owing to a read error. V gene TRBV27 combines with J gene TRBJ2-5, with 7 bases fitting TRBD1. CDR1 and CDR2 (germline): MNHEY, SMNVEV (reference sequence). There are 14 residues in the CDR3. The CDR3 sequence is CASSFRGTKEAQYF. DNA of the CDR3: TGTGCCAGCAGTTTCAGGGGGACAAAAGAGGCCCAGTACTTC.

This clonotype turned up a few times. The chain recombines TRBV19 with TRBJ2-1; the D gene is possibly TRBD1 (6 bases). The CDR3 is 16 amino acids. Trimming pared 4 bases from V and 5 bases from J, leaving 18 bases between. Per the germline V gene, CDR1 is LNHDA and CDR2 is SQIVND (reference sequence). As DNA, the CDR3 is TGTGCCAGTAGTACCATCACGAGGGGGAGAGACAATGAGCAGTTCTTC. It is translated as CASSTITRGRDNEQFF.

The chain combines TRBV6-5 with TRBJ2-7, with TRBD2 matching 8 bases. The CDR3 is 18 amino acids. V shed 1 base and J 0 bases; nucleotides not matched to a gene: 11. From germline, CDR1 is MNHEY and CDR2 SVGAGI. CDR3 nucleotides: TGTGCCAGCAGTTACTTAGCGGGACCGGGACTCAGCTCCTACGAGCAGTACTTC. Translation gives CASSYLAGPGLSSYEQYF.

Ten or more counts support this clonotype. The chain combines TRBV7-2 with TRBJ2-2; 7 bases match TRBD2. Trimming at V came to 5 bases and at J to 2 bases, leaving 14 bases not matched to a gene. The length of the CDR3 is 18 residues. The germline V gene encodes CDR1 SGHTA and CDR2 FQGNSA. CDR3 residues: CASSPRLGPSGNTGELFF. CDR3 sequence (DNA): TGTGCCAGCAGCCCGAGATTGGGCCCTAGCGGCAACACCGGGGAGCTGTTTTTT.

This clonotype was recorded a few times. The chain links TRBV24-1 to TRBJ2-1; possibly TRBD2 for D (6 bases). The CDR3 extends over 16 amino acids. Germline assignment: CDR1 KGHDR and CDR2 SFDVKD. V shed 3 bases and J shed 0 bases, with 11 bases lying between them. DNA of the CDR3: TGTGCCACCAGTGATAGGGACTTGAGCTCCTACAATGAGCAGTTCTTC. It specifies CATSDRDLSSYNEQFF.

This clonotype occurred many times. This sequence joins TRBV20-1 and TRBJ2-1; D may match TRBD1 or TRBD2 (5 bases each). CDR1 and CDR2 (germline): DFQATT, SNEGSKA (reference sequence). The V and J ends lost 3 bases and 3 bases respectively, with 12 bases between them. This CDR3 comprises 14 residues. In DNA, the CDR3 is TGCAGTGCTAGGGGGGAAGTTAACTACAATGAGCAGTTCTTC. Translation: CSARGEVNYNEQFF.

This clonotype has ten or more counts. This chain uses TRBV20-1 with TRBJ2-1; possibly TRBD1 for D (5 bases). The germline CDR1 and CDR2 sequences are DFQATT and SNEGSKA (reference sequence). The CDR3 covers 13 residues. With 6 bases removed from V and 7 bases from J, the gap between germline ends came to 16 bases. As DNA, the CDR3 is TGCAGTGCCGCGACAGCCGTAAGGAATGAGCAGTTCTTC. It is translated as CSAATAVRNEQFF.

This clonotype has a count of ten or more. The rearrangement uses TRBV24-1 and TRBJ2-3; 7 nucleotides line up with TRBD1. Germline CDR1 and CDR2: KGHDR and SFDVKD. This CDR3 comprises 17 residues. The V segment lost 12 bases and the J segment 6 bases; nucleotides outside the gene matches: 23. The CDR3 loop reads CASASNAGEGAGDTQYF. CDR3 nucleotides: TGTGCCTCCGCGAGCAACGCGGGTGAGGGGGCGGGTGATACGCAGTATTTT.

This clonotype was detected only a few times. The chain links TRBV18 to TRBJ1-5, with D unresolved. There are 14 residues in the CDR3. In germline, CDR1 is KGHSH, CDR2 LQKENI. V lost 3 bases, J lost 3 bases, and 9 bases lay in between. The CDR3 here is CASSPLQTNQPQHF. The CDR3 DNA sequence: TGTGCCAGCTCACCTTTGCAGACCAATCAGCCCCAGCATTTT.

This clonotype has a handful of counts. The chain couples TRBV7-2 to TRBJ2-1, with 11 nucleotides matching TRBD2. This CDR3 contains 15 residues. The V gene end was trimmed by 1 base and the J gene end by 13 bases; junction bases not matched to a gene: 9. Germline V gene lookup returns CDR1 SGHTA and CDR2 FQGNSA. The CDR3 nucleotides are TGTGCCAGCAGCTTAGAACGGACTAGCGGGCGCCCCCAGTTCTTC. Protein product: CASSLERTSGRPQFF.

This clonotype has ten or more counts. The CDR3 is CASSQGQGRHYGYTF. CDR3 coding DNA: TGTGCCAGCAGTCAAGGACAGGGTAGACACTATGGCTACACCTTC. The V call is TRBV27, the J call TRBJ1-2; 8 bases are shared with TRBD1. Germline-derived CDR1 and CDR2 are MNHEY and SMNVEV (reference sequence). Trimming cost V 5 bases and J 3 bases; bases outside gene matches: 8. CDR3 length equals 15 residues.

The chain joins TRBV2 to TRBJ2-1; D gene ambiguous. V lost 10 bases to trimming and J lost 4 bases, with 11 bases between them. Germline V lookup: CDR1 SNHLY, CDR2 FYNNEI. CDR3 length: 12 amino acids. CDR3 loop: CATSTEYNEQFF. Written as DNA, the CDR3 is TGTGCCACCTCGACCGAGTACAATGAGCAGTTCTTC.

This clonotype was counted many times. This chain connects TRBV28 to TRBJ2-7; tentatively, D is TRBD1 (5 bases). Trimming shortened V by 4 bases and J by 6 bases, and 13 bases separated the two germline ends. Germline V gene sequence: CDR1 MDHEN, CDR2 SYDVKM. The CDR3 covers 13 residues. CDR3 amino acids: CASSSTGRVEQYF. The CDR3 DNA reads TGTGCCAGCAGTTCCACAGGCAGAGTCGAGCAGTACTTC.

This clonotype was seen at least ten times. The CDR3 sequence: CASSYRGETYNEQFF. The CDR3 nucleotides are TGTGCCAGCAGTTACAGGGGGGAAACCTACAATGAGCAGTTCTTC. The chain employs TRBV6-5 and TRBJ2-1; D possibly matches TRBD1 or TRBD2 (6 bases each). The V gene lost 2 bases and the J gene lost 2 bases, with 10 bases spanning the gap. Germline V lookup: CDR1 MNHEY, CDR2 SVGAGI. The CDR3 covers 15 residues.

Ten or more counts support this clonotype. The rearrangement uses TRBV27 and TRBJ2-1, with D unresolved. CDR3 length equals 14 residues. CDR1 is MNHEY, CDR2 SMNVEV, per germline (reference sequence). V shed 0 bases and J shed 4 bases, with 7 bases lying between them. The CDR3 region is CASSLSPEYNEQFF. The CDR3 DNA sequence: TGTGCCAGCAGTTTATCCCCCGAGTACAATGAGCAGTTCTTC.

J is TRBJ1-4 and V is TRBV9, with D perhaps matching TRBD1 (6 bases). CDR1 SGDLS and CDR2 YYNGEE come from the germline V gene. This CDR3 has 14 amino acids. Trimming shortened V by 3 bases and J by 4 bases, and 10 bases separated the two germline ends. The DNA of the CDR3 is TGTGCCAGCAGCGACGGAGGGGGTAATGAAAAACTGTTTTTT. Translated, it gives CASSDGGGNEKLFF.

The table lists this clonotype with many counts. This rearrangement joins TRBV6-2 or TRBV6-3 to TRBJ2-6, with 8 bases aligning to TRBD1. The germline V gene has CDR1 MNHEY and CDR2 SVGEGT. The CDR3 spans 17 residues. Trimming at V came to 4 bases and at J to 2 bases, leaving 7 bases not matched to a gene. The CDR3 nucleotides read TGTGCCAGCAGTTCACACAGACAGGGGACTGGGGCCAACGTCCTGACTTTC. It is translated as CASSSHRQGTGANVLTF.

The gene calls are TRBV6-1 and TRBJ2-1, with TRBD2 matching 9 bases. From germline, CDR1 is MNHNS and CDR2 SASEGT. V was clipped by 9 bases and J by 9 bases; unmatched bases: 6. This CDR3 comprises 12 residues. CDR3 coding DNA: TGTGCCAGTAGCGGGAGCTTTAGTGAGCAGTTCTTC. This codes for CASSGSFSEQFF.

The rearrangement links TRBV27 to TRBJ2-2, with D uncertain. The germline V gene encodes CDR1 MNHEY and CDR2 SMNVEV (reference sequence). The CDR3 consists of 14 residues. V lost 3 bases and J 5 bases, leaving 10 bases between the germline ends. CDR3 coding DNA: TGTGCCAGCAGTTTGGGCAGGCAAACCGGGGAGCTGTTTTTT. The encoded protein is CASSLGRQTGELFF.

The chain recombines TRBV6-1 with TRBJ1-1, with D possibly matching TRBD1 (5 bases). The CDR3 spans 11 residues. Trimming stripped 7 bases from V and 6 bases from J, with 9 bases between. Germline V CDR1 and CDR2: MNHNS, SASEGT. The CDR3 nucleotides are TGTGCCAGCACCCGAGGGGCTGAAGCTTTCTTT. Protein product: CASTRGAEAFF.

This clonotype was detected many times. As DNA, the CDR3 is TGTGCCAGCAGCTTAATACTTGGCCAGGGAAGGGACACCATATATTTT. It yields the protein CASSLILGQGRDTIYF. V usage is TRBV7-2 and J usage is TRBJ1-3; the D gene is possibly TRBD1 (5 bases). Trimming pared 2 bases from V and 8 bases from J, leaving 19 bases between. Germline CDR1 reads SGHTA; CDR2 reads FQGNSA. The CDR3 runs to 16 residues.